This record covers a single T cell receptor beta chain. The antigen is unknown. The germline gives CDR1 LNHDA, CDR2 SQIVND (reference sequence). The trim removed 3 bases at V and 5 bases at J, leaving 7 bases unmatched. The CDR3 runs 14 residues. This sample was taken from a study of cytomegalovirus exposure and HLA in healthy donors. The study's findings and limits: TCR clusters originating in the first cohort tended to co-occur in the 120 validation repertoires, according to a later analysis. The investigators catalogued under 200 TCR beta chains as cytomegalovirus-associated.

Profiling relied on immunoSEQ multiplex PCR, and the TCRdb table lists in-frame clones only, not all of them. Seen here are about 150,000 clones, 70% to 90% observed once, and the top ten hold around 3.2%. The approximately 120-subject validation cohort, separate from the approximately 670-subject first cohort, included the donors. This TCR came from a woman aged 18-29 years in good health and CMV-seropositive. The rearrangement joins TRBV19 to TRBJ2-7; 7 bases agree with TRBD1. The sequencing input was PBMCs. Here the CDR3 reads CASSITGTVHEQYF. The CDR3 DNA is TGTGCCAGTAGTATTACCGGGACAGTACACGAGCAGTACTTC.